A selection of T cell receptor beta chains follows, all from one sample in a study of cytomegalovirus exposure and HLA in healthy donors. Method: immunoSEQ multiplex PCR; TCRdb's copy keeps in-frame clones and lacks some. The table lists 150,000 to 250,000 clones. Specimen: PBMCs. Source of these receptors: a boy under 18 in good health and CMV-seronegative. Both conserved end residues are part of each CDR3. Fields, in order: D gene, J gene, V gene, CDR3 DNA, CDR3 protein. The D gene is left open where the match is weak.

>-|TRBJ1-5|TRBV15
TGTGCCACCAGCAGAGATAACCGGGGGAACAATCAGCCCCAGCATTTT
CATSRDNRGNNQPQHF
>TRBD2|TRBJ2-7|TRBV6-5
TGTGCCAGCAGTTACTCCCAGCGGGGGGGTTCGATCTTC
CASSYSQRGGSIF
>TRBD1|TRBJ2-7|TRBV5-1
TGCGCCAGCAGTCACACACCCTCCGGGACAGGGGCCTACGAGCAGTACTTC
CASSHTPSGTGAYEQYF
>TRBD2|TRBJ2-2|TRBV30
TGTGCCTCGAGCCAGCGGGGGGGCTGGAACACCGGGGAGCTGTTTTTT
CASSQRGGWNTGELFF
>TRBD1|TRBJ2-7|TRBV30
TGTGCCTGGGACCACGACAGGGGGCTGGGAGAGCAGTACTTC
CAWDHDRGLGEQYF
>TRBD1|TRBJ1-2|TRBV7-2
TGTGCCAGCAGCAGGGGACAGGGGATAAACTATGGCTACACCTTC
CASSRGQGINYGYTF
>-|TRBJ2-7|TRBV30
TGTGCCGGGGCCCGACAGTTGGGGTTGGGCGAGCAGTACTTC
CAGARQLGLGEQYF
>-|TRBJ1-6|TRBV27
TGTGCCAGCAGTTTAAGTGTGAGCTCCTATAATTCACCCCTCCACTTT
CASSLSVSSYNSPLHF
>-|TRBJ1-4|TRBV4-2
TGTGCCGGCAGCCAAGGAGGGGGAGGGACGGGCGAAAAACTGTTTTTT
CAGSQGGGGTGEKLFF
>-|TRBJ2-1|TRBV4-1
TGCGCCAGCAGCCTGGGGCGGGGTGAAACTGAGCAGTTCTTC
CASSLGRGETEQFF
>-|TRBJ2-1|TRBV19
TGTGCCAGTAGGTGGGCCACAGGAGATGAGCAGTTCTTC
CASRWATGDEQFF
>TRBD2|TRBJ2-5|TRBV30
TGTGCCTGGAGTGTAACTAGCGGATCCCAAGAGACCCAGTACTTC
CAWSVTSGSQETQYF
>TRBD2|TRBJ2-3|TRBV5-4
TGTGCCAGCAGACGACTAGCGGGGGGCCACCTTAGCACAGATACGCAGTATTTT
CASRRLAGGHLSTDTQYF
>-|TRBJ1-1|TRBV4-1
TGCGCCAGCAGTACACAGGAGAACACTGAAGCTTTCTTT
CASSTQENTEAFF
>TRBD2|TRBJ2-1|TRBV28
TGTGCCAGCAGTTTACATAGCGGGGGTCTCAATGAGCAGTTCTTC
CASSLHSGGLNEQFF
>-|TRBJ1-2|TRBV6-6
TGTGCCAGCAGTTTAGGGGGAGGCTACACCTTC
CASSLGGGYTF
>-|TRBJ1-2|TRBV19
TGTGCCAGTAGTACAGGGGTAGATTATGGCTACACCTTC
CASSTGVDYGYTF
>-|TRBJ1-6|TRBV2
TGTGCCAGCAGATGGCAGTTTAATTCACCCCTCCACTTT
CASRWQFNSPLHF
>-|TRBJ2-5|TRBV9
TGTGCCAGCAGCGTCGGTGCAGGGTCGGGTGAGACCCAGTACTTC
CASSVGAGSGETQYF
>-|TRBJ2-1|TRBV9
TGTGCCAGCAGCGGGGATCCAGGGTACAATGAGCAGTTCTTC
CASSGDPGYNEQFF
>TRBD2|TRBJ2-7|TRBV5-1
TGCGCCAGCAGCTCGGGGGGGGCGGAGGGAGAGCAGTACTTC
CASSSGGAEGEQYF
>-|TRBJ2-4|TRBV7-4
TGTGCCAGCAGCTTAGATGCGGTTCGCTGGAACATTCAGTACTTC
CASSLDAVRWNIQYF
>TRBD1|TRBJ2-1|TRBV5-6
TGTGCCAGCAGTTTTTTAAGACAGGGAGCGGACAATGAGCAGTTCTTC
CASSFLRQGADNEQFF
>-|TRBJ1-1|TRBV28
TGTGCCAGCAGTCCCCCCATCGCGGTATGGGCTGAAGCTTTCTTT
CASSPPIAVWAEAFF
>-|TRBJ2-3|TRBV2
TGTGCCAGCAGTGCGTCGCGGGGGACACCCACAGATACGCAGTATTTT
CASSASRGTPTDTQYF
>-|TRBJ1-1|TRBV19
TGTGCCAGTAGTATAGGTTGGGCAGAGAACACTGAAGCTTTCTTT
CASSIGWAENTEAFF
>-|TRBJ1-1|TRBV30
TGTGCCTGGAGTGCGTATGCTGAAGCTTTCTTT
CAWSAYAEAFF
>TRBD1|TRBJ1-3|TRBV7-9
TGTGCCAGCAGCGGCGGGACAGGGGGAAACACCATATATTTT
CASSGGTGGNTIYF
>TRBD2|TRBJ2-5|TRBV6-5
TGTGCCAGCCGGACTAGGGTGGCGTCCGGCGAGACCCAGTACTTC
CASRTRVASGETQYF
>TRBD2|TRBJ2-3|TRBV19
TGTGCCAGTAGTATCCGGGGGGAGGTTTACACAGATACGCAGTATTTT
CASSIRGEVYTDTQYF
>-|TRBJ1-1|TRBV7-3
TGTGCCAGCAGCACAAGGGGGGGTACTGAAGCTTTCTTT
CASSTRGGTEAFF
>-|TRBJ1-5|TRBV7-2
TGTGCCAGCAGCTCTGCCCCGACAGGGCCCCAGCATTTT
CASSSAPTGPQHF
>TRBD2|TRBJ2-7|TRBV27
TGTGCCAGCTCGTCGGGAGGATCCTACGAGCAGTACTTC
CASSSGGSYEQYF
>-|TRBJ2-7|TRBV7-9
TGTGCCAGCAGCTTAGAGTTTACTGATGCGACCTACGAGCAGTACTTC
CASSLEFTDATYEQYF
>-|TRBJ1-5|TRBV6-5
TGTGCCAGCAGACCCGATTATGACAACAATCAGCCCCAGCATTTT
CASRPDYDNNQPQHF
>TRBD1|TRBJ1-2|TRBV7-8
TGTGCCAGCAGCAGCCTGGACAGGGGGCAGGATGGCTACACCTTC
CASSSLDRGQDGYTF
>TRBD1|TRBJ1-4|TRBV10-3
TGTGCCATCGCCCCTGACAGGGGAGAAGAAAAACTGTTTTTT
CAIAPDRGEEKLFF
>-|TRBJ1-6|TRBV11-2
TGTGCCAGCAGCTCGGACACCTCACCCCTCCACTTT
CASSSDTSPLHF
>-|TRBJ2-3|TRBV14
TGTGCCAGCAGCCAAGTTCTTCTAGGCTCCGATACGCAGTATTTT
CASSQVLLGSDTQYF
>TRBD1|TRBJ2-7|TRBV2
TGTGCCAGCATGCAGACGGACAGGGAGCACGAGCAGTACTTC
CASMQTDREHEQYF
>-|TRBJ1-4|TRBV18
TGTGCCAGCTCACCGTCGGTGGTAGGAGAGGAAAAACTGTTTTTT
CASSPSVVGEEKLFF
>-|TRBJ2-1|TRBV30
TGTGCCTGGGGGGCTTTAAGCTCCTACAATGAGCAGTTCTTC
CAWGALSSYNEQFF
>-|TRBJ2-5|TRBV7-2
TGTGCCAGCAGCGACTTGAGCGGGCGAGAGACCCAGTACTTC
CASSDLSGRETQYF
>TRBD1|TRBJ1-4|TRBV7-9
TGTGCCAGCAGCCCAACAGGGGATAATGAAAAACTGTTTTTT
CASSPTGDNEKLFF
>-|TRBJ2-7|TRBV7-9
TGTGCCAGCAGCTTCAGCAGGATTTCCTACGAGCAGTACTTC
CASSFSRISYEQYF
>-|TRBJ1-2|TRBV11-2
TGTGCCAGCAGCCGAGGCGGGGGGGGGAGGGATGGCTACACCTTC
CASSRGGGGRDGYTF
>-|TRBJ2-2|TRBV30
TGTGCCTGGAACCGGGGAGAAACCGGGGAGCTGTTTTTT
CAWNRGETGELFF
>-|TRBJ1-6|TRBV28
TGTGCCAGCAGTTCCCCACGGGGGTCTAGCTCCTATAATTCACCCCTCCACTTT
CASSSPRGSSSYNSPLHF
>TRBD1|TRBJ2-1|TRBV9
TGTGCCAGCAGCTACAGGGGTTACAATGAGCAGTTCTTC
CASSYRGYNEQFF
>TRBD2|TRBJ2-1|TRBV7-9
TGTGCCAGCAGCTTATCCACCGGGACTAGTCCTTTACTTGAGCAGTTCTTC
CASSLSTGTSPLLEQFF
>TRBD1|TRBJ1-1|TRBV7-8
TGTGCCAGCAGCCCCGACAGGGGGCATACTGAAGCTTTCTTT
CASSPDRGHTEAFF
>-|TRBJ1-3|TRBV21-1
TGTGCCAGCAGCGCGTCATCGGGGATTGACACCATATATTTT
CASSASSGIDTIYF
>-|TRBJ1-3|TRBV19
TGTGCCAGTAGTATTGGACAAAACACCATATATTTT
CASSIGQNTIYF
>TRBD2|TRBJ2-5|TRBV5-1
TGCGCCAGCAGCTCCCGAGCGGGGGGGCAAGAGACCCAGTACTTC
CASSSRAGGQETQYF